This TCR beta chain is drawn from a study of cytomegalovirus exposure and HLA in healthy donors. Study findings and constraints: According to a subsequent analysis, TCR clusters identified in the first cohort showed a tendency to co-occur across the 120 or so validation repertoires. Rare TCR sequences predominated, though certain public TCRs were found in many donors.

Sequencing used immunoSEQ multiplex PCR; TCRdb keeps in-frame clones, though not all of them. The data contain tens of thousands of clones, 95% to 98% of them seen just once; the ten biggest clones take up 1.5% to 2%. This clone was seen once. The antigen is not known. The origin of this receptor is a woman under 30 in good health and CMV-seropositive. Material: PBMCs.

The CDR3 region is CASSSGFIGADTQYF. CDR3 coding DNA: TGCGCCAGCAGCTCCGGATTCATCGGGGCAGATACGCAGTATTTT. The chain links TRBV5-1 to TRBJ2-3; a weak D match, TRBD2 (5 bases). V was clipped by 3 bases and J by 4 bases, with 15 bases between them. The CDR3 has 15 residues. Germline assignment: CDR1 SGHRS and CDR2 YFSETQ.